These T cell receptor beta chains were read from a single sample in a study of beta chain features in type 1 diabetes. Using immunoSEQ multiplex PCR, the repertoire was profiled, and TCRdb retains in-frame clones only, with some absent. The top ten hold approximately 0.13% of the sample, which has some 48,000 clones, approximately 43% seen once. The source material was stem cell memory CD4+ T cells from blood. These receptors were taken from a man aged 25 to 45 with type 1 diabetes. CDR3s include the opening cysteine and the closing phenylalanine or tryptophan. The D gene is left open where the match is weak. Rows may omit the clone size; those that give it use once, few, many or a size class.

j_call v_call d_call clone_size cdr3_nt cdr3_aa
TRBJ2-1 TRBV9 TRBD2 . TGTGCCAGCAGCTTTTCCTCCGGGACTAGCGGCAATGAGCAGTTCTTC CASSFSSGTSGNEQFF
TRBJ1-5 TRBV28 . . TGTGCCAGCAAGCAGGGAGGTCAGCCCCAGCATTTT CASKQGGQPQHF
TRBJ2-1 TRBV18 . . TGTGCCAGCTCACCACCTTCTAGCAATGAGCAGTTCTTC CASSPPSSNEQFF
TRBJ2-4 TRBV7-9 TRBD2 . TGTGCCAGCAGCTTCGGGACTAGCGGGAGGGCGGACAAAAACATTCAGTACTTC CASSFGTSGRADKNIQYF
TRBJ2-2 TRBV5-4 TRBD2 . TGTGCCAGCAGCCGTGGACTAGCGGGAGACACCGGGGAGCTGTTTTTT CASSRGLAGDTGELFF
TRBJ2-1 TRBV5-6 TRBD2 . TGTGCCAGCAGCCTGTACCTAGCGGGAGAAAGGTACAATGAGCAGTTCTTC CASSLYLAGERYNEQFF
TRBJ1-1 TRBV5-1 TRBD1 . TGCGCCAGCAGCTTGGGGGGGAACAGGGGGCGGACTGAAGCTTTCTTT CASSLGGNRGRTEAFF
TRBJ2-1 TRBV7-2 . . TGTGCCAGCACCCCCGGCGGGGCGGGTGGGTACAATGAGCAGTTCTTC CASTPGGAGGYNEQFF
TRBJ2-7 TRBV11-2 TRBD1 . TGTGCCAGCAGCTTACAGGGGGCCTACGAGCAGTACTTC CASSLQGAYEQYF
TRBJ2-1 TRBV6-5 TRBD1 . TGTGCCAGCAGGCGACAGGGATCTCTCAATGAGCAGTTCTTC CASRRQGSLNEQFF
TRBJ2-1 TRBV9 TRBD2 . TGTGCCAGCAGTGCTGGACTAGAAGCCTACAATGAGCAGTTCTTC CASSAGLEAYNEQFF
TRBJ2-7 TRBV9 . . TGTGCCAGCAGCGTAGTACCCACGGGTCGCGAGCAGTACTTC CASSVVPTGREQYF
TRBJ1-2 TRBV7-2 TRBD1 . TGTGCCAGCAGCTTGACCCAGGGGGCTGGTGGCTACACCTTC CASSLTQGAGGYTF
TRBJ2-1 TRBV28 . . TGTGCCAGCAGCCAAGGGGGTAAAGGGGATGAGCAGTTCTTC CASSQGGKGDEQFF
TRBJ2-1 TRBV11-1 . few TGTGCCAGCAGCTACGACATAGATGAGCAGTTCTTC CASSYDIDEQFF
TRBJ1-3 TRBV7-9 TRBD1 . TGTGCCAGCAGCTCGGTGGGACAGGCGCTCTCTGGAAACACCATATATTTT CASSSVGQALSGNTIYF
TRBJ1-2 TRBV19 . . TGTGCCAGTAGCCCCCCTCAGGGACTCTATGGCTACACCTTC CASSPPQGLYGYTF
TRBJ2-7 TRBV6-5 TRBD1 few TGTGCCAGCACCCAAACGGGACAGGGCAGGGAGCAGTACTTC CASTQTGQGREQYF
TRBJ1-2 TRBV6-5 TRBD1 few TGTGCCAGCAGTTACGTAGACAGGGGGAACTATGGCTACACCTTC CASSYVDRGNYGYTF
TRBJ2-7 TRBV21-1 . few TGTGCCAGCAGCAAAGAGGGACAGTTCTCCTACGAGCAGTACTTC CASSKEGQFSYEQYF
TRBJ2-3 TRBV5-6 TRBD2 few TGTGCCAGCAGCGAACCGCCGGGACTATACACAGATACGCAGTATTTT CASSEPPGLYTDTQYF
TRBJ2-3 TRBV7-2 TRBD2 . TGTGCCAGCAGTCGGAGGAGGACTAGCGGTGCCACAGATACGCAGTATTTT CASSRRRTSGATDTQYF
TRBJ2-7 TRBV6-6 . . TGTGCCAGCACTTTGGGGAGCTCCTACGAGCAGTACTTC CASTLGSSYEQYF
TRBJ2-2 TRBV5-1 TRBD1 . TGCGCCAGCAGCCGAGGGACAGAATACACCGGGGAGCTGTTTTTT CASSRGTEYTGELFF
TRBJ1-2 TRBV9 TRBD1 few TGTGCCAGCAGCGTAGGCGGGACAGGGTACTATGGCTACACCTTC CASSVGGTGYYGYTF
TRBJ2-7 TRBV6-5 TRBD2 few TGTGCCAGCAAAAAAGCGGGAGCGTATCCCTACGAGCAGTACTTC CASKKAGAYPYEQYF
TRBJ1-2 TRBV27 TRBD1 few TGTGCCAGTAGAAGACAGGGAGACTATGGCTACACCTTC CASRRQGDYGYTF
TRBJ1-2 TRBV7-3 . once TGTGCCAGCAGCTTAACAGGGGGATTCGGCTATGGCTACACCTTC CASSLTGGFGYGYTF
TRBJ2-7 TRBV5-1 TRBD1 . TGCGCCAGCAGCCACGACCGGGACAGGGGTTTCTACGAGCAGTACTTC CASSHDRDRGFYEQYF
TRBJ1-4 TRBV28 . once TGTGCCAGCAGTCCCGCAGGGGCAACTAATGAAAAACTGTTTTTT CASSPAGATNEKLFF
TRBJ2-1 TRBV18 TRBD2 few TGTGCCAGCTCACCACGGCGGGAGGACTACAATGAGCAGTTCTTC CASSPRREDYNEQFF